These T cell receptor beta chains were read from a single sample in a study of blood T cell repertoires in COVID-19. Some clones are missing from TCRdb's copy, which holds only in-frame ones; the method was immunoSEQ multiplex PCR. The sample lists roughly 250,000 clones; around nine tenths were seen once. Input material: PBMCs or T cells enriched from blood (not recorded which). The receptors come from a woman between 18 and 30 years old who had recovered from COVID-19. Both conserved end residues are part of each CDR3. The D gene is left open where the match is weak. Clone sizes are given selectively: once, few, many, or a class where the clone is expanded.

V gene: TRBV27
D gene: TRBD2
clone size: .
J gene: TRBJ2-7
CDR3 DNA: TGTGCCAGCAGTCCCCGGGGGGGTTTGGCCTCCTACGAGCAGTACTTC
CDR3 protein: CASSPRGGLASYEQYF

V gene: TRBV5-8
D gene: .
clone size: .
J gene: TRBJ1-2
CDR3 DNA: TGTGCCAGCAGCTTGGAGGGGGTTGGCTACACCTTC
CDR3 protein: CASSLEGVGYTF

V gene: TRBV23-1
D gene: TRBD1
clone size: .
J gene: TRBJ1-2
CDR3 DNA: TGCGCCAGCAGTCAATCGACAGGGTCTAACTATGGCTACACCTTC
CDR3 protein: CASSQSTGSNYGYTF

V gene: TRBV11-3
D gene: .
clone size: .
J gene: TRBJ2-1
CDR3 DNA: TGTGCCAGCAGCTTAGTGGGGGCCTCGAGAGGTGGCTCCTACAATGAGCAGTTCTTC
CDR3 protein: CASSLVGASRGGSYNEQFF

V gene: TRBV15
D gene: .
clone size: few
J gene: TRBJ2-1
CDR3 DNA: TGTGCCACCAGCAGAGGGCAATACAATGAGCAGTTCTTC
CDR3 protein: CATSRGQYNEQFF

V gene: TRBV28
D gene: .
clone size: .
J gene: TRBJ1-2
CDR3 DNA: TGTGCCAGCAGTTTCCCGGGGAACCCCTATGGCTACACCTTC
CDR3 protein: CASSFPGNPYGYTF

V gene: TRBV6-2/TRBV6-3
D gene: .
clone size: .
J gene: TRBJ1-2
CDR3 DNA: TGTGCCAGCAGTAATAGCAGGGAGGATGGCTACACCTTC
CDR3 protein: CASSNSREDGYTF

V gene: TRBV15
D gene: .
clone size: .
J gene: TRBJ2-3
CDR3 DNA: TGTGCCACCCGGGTCGCAGATACGCAGTATTTT
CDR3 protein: CATRVADTQYF

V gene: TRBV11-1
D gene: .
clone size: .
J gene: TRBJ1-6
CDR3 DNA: TGTGCCAGCAGCTCGGGACACCCAAATTCACCCCTCCACTTT
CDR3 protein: CASSSGHPNSPLHF

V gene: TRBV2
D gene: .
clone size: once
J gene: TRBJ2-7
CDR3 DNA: TGTGCCAGCATCAGGCAGGGCATTTCCTACGAGCAGTACTTC
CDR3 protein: CASIRQGISYEQYF

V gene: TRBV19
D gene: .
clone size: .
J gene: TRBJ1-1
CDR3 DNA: TGTGCCAGTTCGGCGGTAGATTTGAACACTGAAGCTTTCTTT
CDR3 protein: CASSAVDLNTEAFF

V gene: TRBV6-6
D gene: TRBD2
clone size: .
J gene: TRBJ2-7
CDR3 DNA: TGTGCCAGCAGTACCCCACGACTAGCGGGAGTTGGGGAGCAGTACTTC
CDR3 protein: CASSTPRLAGVGEQYF

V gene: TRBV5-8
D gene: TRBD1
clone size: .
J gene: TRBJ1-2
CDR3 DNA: TGTGCCAGCAGCCCCGACAGGGGTAGGGGCTACACCTTC
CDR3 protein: CASSPDRGRGYTF

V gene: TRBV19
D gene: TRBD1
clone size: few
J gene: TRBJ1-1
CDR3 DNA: TGTGCCAGTAATCAACCGGGACAGCCGAACACTGAAGCTTTCTTT
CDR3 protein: CASNQPGQPNTEAFF

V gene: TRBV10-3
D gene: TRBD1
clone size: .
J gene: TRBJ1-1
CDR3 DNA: TGTGCCACCCAGGACAGGGACGGAGCTGAAGCTTTCTTT
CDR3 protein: CATQDRDGAEAFF

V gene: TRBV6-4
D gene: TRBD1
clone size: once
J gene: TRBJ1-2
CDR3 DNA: TGTGCCAGCAGTGACCCGGGACAGGGGTCCATAGGCTATGGCTACACCTTC
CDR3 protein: CASSDPGQGSIGYGYTF

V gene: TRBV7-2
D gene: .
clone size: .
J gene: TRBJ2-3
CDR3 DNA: TGTGCCAGCAGTCCTATTGCCGCCTCGAGCACAGATACGCAGTATTTT
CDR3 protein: CASSPIAASSTDTQYF

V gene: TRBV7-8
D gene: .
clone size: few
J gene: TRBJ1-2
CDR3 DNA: TGTGCCAGCGGCATAATAACAGAAGCTAACTATGGCTACACCTTC
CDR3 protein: CASGIITEANYGYTF

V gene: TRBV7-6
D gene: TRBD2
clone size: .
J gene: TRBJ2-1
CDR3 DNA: TGTGCCAGCAGCTTAGTTTTGACTAGCGGGGGGGATTACAATGAGCAGTTCTTC
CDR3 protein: CASSLVLTSGGDYNEQFF

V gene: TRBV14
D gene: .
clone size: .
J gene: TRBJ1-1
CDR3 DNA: TGTGCCAGCAGCCCCCCTCACCGCGCGGGCACTGAAGCTTTCTTT
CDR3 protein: CASSPPHRAGTEAFF

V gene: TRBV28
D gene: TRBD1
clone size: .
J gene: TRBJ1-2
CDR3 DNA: TGTGCCAGCACCCCCCCGGCAGGGGGATATGGCTACACCTTC
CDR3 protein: CASTPPAGGYGYTF

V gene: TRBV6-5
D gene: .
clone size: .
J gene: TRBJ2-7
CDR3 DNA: TGTGCCACCTCTCGACTTACCGCGGACGAGCAGTACTTC
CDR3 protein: CATSRLTADEQYF

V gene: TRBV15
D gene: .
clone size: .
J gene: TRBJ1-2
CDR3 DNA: TGTGCCACCAGCAGCGGAAAACGGGGGGATGGCTACACCTTC
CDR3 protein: CATSSGKRGDGYTF

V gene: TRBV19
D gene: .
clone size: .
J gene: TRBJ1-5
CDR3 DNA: TGTGCCAGTAGTATCAACTTAAGCAATCAGCCCCAGCATTTT
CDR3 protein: CASSINLSNQPQHF

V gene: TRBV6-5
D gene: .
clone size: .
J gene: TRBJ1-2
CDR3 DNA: TGTGCCAGCAGTTCTCATACACGTGGCTACACCTTC
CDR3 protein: CASSSHTRGYTF

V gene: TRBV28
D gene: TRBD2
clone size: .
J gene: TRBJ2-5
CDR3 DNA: TGTGCCAGCAGTTTGACTAGCGGGGGCCAAGAGACCCAGTACTTC
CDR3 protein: CASSLTSGGQETQYF

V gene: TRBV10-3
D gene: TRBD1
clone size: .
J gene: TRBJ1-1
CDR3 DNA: TGTGCCATCAGCGAGAGTAGGGACAGCGAAGCTTTCTTT
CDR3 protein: CAISESRDSEAFF

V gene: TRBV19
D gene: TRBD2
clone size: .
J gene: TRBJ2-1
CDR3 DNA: TGTGCCAGTGGGGGGGGCTACAATGAGCAGTTCTTC
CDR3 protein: CASGGGYNEQFF

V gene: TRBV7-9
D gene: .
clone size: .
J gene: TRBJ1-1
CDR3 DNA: TGTGCCAGCAGCCACAGGGAGCCGAACACTGAAGCTTTCTTT
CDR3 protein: CASSHREPNTEAFF

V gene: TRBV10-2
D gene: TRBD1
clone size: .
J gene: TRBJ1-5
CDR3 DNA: TGCGCCAGCACGCCATCGAGACAGGGGAATCAGCCCCAGCATTTT
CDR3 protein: CASTPSRQGNQPQHF

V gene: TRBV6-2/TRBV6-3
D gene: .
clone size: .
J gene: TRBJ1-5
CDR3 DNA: TGTGCCAGCAGTTACAGTCAGAGAGGGCAGCATTTT
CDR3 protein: CASSYSQRGQHF

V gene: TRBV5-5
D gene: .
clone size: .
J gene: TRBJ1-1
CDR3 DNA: TGTGCCAGCAGCATTATAGGCGGCGGGGGTACTGAAGCTTTCTTT
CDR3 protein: CASSIIGGGGTEAFF

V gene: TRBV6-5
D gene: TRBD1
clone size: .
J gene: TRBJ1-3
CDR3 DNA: TGTGCCAGCAGGGGGACAGCACTCTCTGGAAACACCATATATTTT
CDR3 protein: CASRGTALSGNTIYF

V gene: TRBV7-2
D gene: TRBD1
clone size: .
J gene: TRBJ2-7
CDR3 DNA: TGTGCCAGCAGCTTCTCGCGAGCAACGGGACAGAGCTCCTACGAGCAGTACTTC
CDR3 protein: CASSFSRATGQSSYEQYF

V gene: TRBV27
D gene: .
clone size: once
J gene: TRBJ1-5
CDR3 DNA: TGTGCCAGCAGCCAGGGTAATGGCAATCAGCCCCAGCATTTT
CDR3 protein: CASSQGNGNQPQHF

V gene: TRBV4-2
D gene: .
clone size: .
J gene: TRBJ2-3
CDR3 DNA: TGTGCCAGCAGCCACGCCCGTGACAGGCCCATGGATACGCAGTATTTT
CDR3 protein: CASSHARDRPMDTQYF

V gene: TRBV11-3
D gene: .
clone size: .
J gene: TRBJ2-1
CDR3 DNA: TGTGCCAGCAGCTTAGGCCTTTACAAGTACAATGAGCAGTTCTTC
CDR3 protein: CASSLGLYKYNEQFF

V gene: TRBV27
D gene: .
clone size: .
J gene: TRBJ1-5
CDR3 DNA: TGTGCCAGCAGTTTATACGGAGGGCCCCCCAATCAGCCCCAGCATTTT
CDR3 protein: CASSLYGGPPNQPQHF

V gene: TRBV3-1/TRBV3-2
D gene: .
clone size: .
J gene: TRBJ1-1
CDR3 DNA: TGTGCCAGCAGCCAAGATACCCTCGGGTGGAGGGTAACTGAAGCTTTCTTT
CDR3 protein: CASSQDTLGWRVTEAFF

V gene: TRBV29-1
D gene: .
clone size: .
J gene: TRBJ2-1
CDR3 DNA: TGCAGCGCCCCGAGAGGCTCCGGGGACTACAATGAGCAGTTCTTC
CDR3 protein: CSAPRGSGDYNEQFF

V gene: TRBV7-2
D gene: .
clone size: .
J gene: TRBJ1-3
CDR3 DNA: TGTGCCAGCAGCACGCTACAGGGAGTTTATGGAAACACCATATATTTT
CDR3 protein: CASSTLQGVYGNTIYF

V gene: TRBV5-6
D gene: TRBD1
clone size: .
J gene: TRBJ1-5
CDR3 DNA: TGTGCCAGCAGCTTAAGGTGGGGAGACAGGGATTATAGCAATCAGCCCCAGCATTTT
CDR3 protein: CASSLRWGDRDYSNQPQHF

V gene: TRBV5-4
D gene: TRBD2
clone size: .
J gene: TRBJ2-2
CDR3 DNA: TGTGCCAGCAGCACGGGGGGGCAGTCCGGGGAGCTGTTTTTT
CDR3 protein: CASSTGGQSGELFF

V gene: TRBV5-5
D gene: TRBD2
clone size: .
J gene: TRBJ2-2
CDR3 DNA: TGTGCCAGCAGCTTATCTCGGCCTAGCGGGAGAAGCACCGGGGAGCTGTTTTTT
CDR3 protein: CASSLSRPSGRSTGELFF

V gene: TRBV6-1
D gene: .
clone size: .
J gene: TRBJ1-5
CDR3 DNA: TGTGCCAGCAGTGATAATAGCAATCAGCCCCAGCATTTT
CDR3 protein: CASSDNSNQPQHF

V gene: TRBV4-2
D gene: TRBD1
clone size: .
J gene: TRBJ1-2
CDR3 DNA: TGTGCCAGCAGCCAAGGGGGCCAGGACAGGGCCCATTATGGCTACACCTTC
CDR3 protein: CASSQGGQDRAHYGYTF

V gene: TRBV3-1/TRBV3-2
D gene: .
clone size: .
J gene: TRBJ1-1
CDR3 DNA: TGTGCCAGCAGCCAAGGTCCGGCGGGACTCTTGAACACTGAAGCTTTCTTT
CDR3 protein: CASSQGPAGLLNTEAFF

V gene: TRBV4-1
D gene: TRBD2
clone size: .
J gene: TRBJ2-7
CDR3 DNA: TGCGCCAGCAGCCTCACCAGCGGGAGTAACCACGAGCAGTACTTC
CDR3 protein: CASSLTSGSNHEQYF